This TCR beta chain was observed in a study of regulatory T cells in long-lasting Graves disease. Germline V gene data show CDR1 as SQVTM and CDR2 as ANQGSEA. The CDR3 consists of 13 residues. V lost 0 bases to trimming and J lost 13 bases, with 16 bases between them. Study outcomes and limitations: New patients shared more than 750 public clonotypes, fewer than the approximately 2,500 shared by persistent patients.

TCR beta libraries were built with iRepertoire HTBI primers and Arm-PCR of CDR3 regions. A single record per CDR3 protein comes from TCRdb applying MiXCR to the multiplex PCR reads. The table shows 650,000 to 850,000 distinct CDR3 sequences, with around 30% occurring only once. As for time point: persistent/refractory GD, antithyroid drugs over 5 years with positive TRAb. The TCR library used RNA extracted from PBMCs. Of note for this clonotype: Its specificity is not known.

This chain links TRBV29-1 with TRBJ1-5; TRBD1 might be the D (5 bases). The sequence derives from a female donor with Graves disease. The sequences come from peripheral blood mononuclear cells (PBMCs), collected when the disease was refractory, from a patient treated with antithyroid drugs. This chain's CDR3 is CSVEEGAPGLQHF. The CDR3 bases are TGCAGCGTTGAAGAAGGGGCCCCGGGACTACAGCATTTT.